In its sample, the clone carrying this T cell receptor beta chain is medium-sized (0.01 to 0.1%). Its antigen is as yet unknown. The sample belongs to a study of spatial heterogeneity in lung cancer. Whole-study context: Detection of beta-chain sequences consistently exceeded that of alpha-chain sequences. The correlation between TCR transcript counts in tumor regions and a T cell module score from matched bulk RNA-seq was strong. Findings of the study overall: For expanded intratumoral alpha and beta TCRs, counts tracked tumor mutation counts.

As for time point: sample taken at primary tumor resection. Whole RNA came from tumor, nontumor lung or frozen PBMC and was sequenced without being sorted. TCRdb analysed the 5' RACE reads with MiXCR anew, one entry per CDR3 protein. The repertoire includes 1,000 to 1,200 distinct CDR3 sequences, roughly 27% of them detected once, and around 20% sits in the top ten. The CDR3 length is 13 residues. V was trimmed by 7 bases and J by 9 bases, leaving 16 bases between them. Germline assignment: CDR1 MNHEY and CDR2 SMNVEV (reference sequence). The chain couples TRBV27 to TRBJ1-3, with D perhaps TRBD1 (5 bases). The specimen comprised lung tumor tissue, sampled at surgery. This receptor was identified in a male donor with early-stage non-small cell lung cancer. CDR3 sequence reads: CASNPGTGSTIYF. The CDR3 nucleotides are TGTGCCAGCAACCCAGGGACGGGCAGCACCATATATTTT.